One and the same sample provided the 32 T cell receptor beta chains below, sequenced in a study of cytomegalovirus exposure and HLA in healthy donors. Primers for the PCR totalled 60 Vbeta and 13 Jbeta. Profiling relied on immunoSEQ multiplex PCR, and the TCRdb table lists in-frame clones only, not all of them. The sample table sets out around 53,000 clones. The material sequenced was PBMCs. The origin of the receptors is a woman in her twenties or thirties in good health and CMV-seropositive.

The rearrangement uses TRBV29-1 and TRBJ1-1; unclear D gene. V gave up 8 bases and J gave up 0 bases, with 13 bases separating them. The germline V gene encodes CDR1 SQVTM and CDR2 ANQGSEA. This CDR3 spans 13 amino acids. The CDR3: CSTSGILNTEAFF. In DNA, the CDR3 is TGCAGCACATCGGGGATTTTGAACACTGAAGCTTTCTTT.

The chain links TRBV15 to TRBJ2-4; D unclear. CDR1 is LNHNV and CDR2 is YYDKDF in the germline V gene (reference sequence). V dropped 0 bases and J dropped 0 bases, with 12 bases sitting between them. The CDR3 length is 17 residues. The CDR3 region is CATSRDELGLAKNIQYF. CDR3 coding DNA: TGTGCCACCAGCAGAGATGAACTTGGGCTAGCCAAAAACATTCAGTACTTC.

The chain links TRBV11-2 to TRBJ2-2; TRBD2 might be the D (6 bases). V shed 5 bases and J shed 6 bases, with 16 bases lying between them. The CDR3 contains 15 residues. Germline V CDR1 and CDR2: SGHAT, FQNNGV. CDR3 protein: CASSPAGRLAGELFF. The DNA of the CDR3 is TGTGCCAGCAGCCCGGCCGGGAGACTGGCCGGGGAGCTGTTTTTT.

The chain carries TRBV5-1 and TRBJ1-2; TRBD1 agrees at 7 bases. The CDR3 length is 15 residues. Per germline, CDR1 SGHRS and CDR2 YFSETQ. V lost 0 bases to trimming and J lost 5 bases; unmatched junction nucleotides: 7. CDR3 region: CASSLDPGTAYGYTF. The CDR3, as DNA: TGCGCCAGCAGCTTGGACCCCGGGACAGCTTATGGCTACACCTTC.

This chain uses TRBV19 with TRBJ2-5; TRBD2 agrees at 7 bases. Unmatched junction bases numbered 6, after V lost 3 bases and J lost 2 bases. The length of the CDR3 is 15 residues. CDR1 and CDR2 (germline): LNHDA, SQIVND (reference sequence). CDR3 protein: CASSISGSGQETQYF. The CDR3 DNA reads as TGTGCCAGTAGTATCAGCGGTAGCGGGCAAGAGACCCAGTACTTC.

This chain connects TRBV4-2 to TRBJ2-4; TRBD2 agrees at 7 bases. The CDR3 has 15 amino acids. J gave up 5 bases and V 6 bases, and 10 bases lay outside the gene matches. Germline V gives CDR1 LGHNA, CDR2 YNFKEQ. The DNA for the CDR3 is TGTGCCAGCAGTCCACTAGCGTCGAGGGAAAACATTCAGTACTTC. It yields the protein CASSPLASRENIQYF.

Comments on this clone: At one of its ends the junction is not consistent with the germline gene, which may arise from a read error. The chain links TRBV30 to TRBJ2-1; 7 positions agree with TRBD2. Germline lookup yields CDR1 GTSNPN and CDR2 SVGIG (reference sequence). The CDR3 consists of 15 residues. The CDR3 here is CAGSRGEGINNEQFF. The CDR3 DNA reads TGTGCCGGGAGTCGGGGGGAGGGGATCAACAATGAGCAGTTCTTC.

DNA of the CDR3: TGTGCCAGCAGCTTTATCTCGGGTCAGGAGCAGTACTTC. Translating it yields CASSFISGQEQYF. V is TRBV5-6 and J is TRBJ2-7; the D is unclear. This CDR3 is 13 amino acids long. V was shortened by 2 bases and J by 7 bases, with 13 bases between the two germline ends. Germline CDR1 reads SGHDT; CDR2 reads YYEEEE.

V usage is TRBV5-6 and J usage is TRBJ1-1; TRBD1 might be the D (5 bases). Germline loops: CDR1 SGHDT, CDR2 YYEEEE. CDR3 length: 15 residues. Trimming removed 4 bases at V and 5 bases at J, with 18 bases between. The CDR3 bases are TGTGCCAGCAGCCCGCTCGCGGGGACGGGGACTGAAGCTTTCTTT. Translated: CASSPLAGTGTEAFF.

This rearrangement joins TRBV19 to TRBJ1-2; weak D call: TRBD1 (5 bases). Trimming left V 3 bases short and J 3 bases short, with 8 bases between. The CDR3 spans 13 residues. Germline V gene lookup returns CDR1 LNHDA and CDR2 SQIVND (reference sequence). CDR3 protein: CASSIGGDYGYTF. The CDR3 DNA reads TGTGCCAGTAGTATTGGAGGGGACTATGGCTACACCTTC.

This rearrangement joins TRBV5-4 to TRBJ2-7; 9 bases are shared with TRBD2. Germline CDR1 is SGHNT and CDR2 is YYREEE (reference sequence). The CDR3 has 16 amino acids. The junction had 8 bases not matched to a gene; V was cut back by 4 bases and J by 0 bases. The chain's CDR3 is CASSGGSGSHSYEQYF. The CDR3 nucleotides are TGTGCCAGCAGCGGCGGTAGCGGGAGCCACTCCTACGAGCAGTACTTC.

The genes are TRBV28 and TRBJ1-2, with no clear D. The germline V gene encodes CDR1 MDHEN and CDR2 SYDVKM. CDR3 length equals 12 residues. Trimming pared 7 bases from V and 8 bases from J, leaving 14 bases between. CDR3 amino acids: CASTEGNRGYTF. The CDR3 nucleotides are TGTGCCAGCACGGAGGGTAATAGGGGCTACACCTTC.

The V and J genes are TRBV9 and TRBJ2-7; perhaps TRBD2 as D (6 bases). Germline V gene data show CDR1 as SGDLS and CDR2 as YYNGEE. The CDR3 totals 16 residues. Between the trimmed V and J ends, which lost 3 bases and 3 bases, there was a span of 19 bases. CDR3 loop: CASSGRDSSSIYEQYF. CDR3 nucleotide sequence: TGTGCCAGCAGCGGTCGGGACTCCTCCTCAATCTACGAGCAGTACTTC.

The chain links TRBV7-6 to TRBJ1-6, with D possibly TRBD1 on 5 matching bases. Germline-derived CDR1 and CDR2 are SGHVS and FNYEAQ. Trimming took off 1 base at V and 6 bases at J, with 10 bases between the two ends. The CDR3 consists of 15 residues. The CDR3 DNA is TGTGCCAGCAGCTTAGAGGGGATGGGTAATTCACCCCTCCACTTT. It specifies CASSLEGMGNSPLHF.

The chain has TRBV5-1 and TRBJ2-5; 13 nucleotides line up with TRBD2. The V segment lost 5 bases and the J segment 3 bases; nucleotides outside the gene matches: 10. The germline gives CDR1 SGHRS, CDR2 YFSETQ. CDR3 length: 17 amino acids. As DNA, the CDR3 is TGCGCCAGCAGTCCCGGAAGACTAGCGGGGGGCGAAGAGACCCAGTACTTC. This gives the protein CASSPGRLAGGEETQYF.

This CDR3 reads CSVDTGTGGELFF. The CDR3 coding sequence is TGCAGCGTTGATACAGGGACGGGCGGGGAGCTGTTTTTT. The genes are TRBV29-1 and TRBJ2-2, with D maybe TRBD1 (6 bases). This CDR3 comprises 13 residues. V was pared by 3 bases and J by 7 bases, with 12 bases between. Germline values: CDR1 SQVTM, CDR2 ANQGSEA.

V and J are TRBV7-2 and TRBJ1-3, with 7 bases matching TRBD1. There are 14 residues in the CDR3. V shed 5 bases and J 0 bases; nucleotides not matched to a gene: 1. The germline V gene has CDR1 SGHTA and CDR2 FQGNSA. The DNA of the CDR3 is TGTGCCAGCAGCAGGACAGGCTCTGGAAACACCATATATTTT. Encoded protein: CASSRTGSGNTIYF. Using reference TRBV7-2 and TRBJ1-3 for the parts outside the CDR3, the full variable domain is GAGVSQSPSNKVTEKGKDVELRCDPISGHTALYWYRQSLGQGLEFLIYFQGNSAPDKSGLPSDRFSAERTGGSVSTLTIQRTQQEDSAVYLCASSRTGSGNTIYFGEGSWLTVV.

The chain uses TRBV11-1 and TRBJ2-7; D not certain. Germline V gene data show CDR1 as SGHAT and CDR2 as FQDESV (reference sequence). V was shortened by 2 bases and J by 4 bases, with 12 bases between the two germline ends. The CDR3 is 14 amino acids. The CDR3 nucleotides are TGTGCCAGCAGCTTATCACAGATTGCATACGAGCAGTACTTC. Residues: CASSLSQIAYEQYF.

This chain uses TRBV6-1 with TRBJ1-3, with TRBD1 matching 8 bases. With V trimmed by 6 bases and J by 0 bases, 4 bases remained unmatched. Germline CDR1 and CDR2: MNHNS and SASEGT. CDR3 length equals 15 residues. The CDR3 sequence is CASRDRAYSGNTIYF. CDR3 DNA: TGTGCCAGCAGGGACAGGGCCTACTCTGGAAACACCATATATTTT.

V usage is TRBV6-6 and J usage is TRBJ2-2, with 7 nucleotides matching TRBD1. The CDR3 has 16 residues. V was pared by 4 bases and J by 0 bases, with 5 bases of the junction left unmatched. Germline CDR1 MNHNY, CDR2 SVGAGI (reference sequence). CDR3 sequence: CASSWWDSANTGELFF. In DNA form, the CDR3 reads TGTGCCAGCAGTTGGTGGGACAGTGCGAACACCGGGGAGCTGTTTTTT.

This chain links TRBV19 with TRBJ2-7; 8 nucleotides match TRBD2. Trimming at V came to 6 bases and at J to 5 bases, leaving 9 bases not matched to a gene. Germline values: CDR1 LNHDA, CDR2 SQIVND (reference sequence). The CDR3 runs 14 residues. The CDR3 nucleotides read TGTGCCAGTAGCCCCGGGACTAGACCCCACGAGCAGTACTTC. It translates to CASSPGTRPHEQYF.

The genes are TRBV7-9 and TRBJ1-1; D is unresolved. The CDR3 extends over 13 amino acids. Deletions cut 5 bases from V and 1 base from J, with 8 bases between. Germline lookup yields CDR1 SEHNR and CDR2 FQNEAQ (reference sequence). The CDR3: CASSNEGNTEAFF. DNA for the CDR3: TGTGCCAGCAGCAATGAGGGGAACACTGAAGCTTTCTTT.

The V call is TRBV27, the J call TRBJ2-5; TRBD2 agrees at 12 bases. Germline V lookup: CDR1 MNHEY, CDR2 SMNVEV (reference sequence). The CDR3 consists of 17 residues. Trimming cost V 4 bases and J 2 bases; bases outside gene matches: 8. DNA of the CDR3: TGTGCCAGCAGTTCAACCAGGACTAGCGGGGAACAAGAGACCCAGTACTTC. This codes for CASSSTRTSGEQETQYF.

This CDR3 is CASSSSYEQYF. The CDR3 region has the DNA TGTGCCAGCAGTTCCAGCTACGAGCAGTACTTC. The rearrangement joins TRBV5-4 to TRBJ2-7; no firm D call. The CDR3 totals 11 residues. CDR1 and CDR2 from the germline V gene are SGHNT and YYREEE (reference sequence). Trimming removed 5 bases at V and 3 bases at J, with 6 bases between.

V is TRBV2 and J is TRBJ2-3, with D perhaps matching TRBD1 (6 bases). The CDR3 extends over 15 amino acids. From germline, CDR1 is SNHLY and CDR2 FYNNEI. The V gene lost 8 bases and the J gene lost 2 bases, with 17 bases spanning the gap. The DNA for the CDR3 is TGTGCCAGCTATCCGAGACAGGAGAACACAGATACGCAGTATTTT. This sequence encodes CASYPRQENTDTQYF.

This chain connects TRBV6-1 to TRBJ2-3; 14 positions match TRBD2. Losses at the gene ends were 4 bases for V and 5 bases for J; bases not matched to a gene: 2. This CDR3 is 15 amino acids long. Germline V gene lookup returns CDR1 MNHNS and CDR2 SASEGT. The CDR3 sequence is CASSGTSGGRDTQYF. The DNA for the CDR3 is TGTGCCAGCAGTGGGACTAGCGGGGGGCGAGATACGCAGTATTTT.

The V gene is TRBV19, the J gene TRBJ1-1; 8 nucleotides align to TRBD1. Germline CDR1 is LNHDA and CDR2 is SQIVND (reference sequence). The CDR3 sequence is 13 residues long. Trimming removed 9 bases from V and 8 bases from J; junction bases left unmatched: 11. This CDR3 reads CASGTGGGTEAFF. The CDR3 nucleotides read TGTGCCAGCGGGACAGGTGGGGGGACAGAAGCTTTCTTT.

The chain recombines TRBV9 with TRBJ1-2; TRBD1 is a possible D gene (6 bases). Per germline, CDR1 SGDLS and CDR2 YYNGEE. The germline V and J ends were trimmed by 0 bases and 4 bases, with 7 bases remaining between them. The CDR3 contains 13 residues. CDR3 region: CASSVADSYGYTF. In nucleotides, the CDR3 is TGTGCCAGCAGCGTAGCGGACAGCTATGGCTACACCTTC.

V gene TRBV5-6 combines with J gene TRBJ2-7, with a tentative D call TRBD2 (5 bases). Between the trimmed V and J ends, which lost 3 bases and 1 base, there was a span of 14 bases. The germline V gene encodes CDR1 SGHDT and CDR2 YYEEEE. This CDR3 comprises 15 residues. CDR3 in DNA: TGTGCCAGCAGCTCGCGGAGGACGGCATCCTACGAGCAGTACTTC. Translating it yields CASSSRRTASYEQYF.

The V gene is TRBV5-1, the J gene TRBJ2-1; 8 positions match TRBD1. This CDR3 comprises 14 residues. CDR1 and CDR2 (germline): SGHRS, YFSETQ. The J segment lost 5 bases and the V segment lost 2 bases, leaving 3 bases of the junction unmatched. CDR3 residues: CASSFPGQDNEQFF. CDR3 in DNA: TGCGCCAGCAGCTTTCCGGGACAGGACAATGAGCAGTTCTTC. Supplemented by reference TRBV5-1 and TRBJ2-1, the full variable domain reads KAGVTQTPRYLIKTRGQQVTLSCSPISGHRSVSWYQQTPGQGLQFLFEYFSETQRNKGNFPGRFSGRQFSNSRSEMNVSTLELGDSALYLCASSFPGQDNEQFFGPGTRLTVL.

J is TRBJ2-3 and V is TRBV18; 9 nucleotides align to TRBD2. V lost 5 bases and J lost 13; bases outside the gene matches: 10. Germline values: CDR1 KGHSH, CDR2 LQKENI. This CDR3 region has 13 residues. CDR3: CASSTRSGGMEYF. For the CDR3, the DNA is TGTGCCAGCTCAACCAGGAGCGGGGGGATGGAGTATTTT.

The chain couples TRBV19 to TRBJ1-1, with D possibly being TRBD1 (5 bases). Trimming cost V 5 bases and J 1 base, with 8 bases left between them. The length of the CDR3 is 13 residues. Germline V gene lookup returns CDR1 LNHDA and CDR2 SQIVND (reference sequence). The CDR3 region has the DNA TGTGCCAGTAGTGCGGGACCGAACACTGAAGCTTTCTTT. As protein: CASSAGPNTEAFF. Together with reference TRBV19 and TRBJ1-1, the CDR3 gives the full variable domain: DGGITQSPKYLFRKEGQNVTLSCEQNLNHDAMYWYRQDPGQGLRLIYYSQIVNDFQKGDIAEGYSVSREKKESFPLTVTSAQKNPTAFYLCASSAGPNTEAFFGQGTRLTVV.